This T cell receptor beta chain was identified in a study of regulatory T cells in long-lasting Graves disease. Overall study: The antithyroid drugs taken by newly diagnosed Graves' patients had been used for under 3 months.

This clonotype was counted only a few times. The antigen is not known. Library construction for TCR beta used iRepertoire HTBI primers and Arm-PCR of CDR3 regions. In the original processing: Across the samples, identification revealed about 62 TRBV and around 14 TRBJ segments. TCRdb re-derived calls from the multiplex PCR reads in MiXCR, one entry per CDR3 protein. The V and J calls follow TCRdb's processing rather than the paper's. The table shows more than 350,000 distinct CDR3 sequences, with more than 13% occurring only once. General study findings and limits: Public clonotype sharing was higher in persistent than newly diagnosed patients.

Time point noted: newly diagnosed GD, antithyroid drugs for less than 3 months. After RNA was extracted from PBMCs, the TCR library was made from it. The same sample was also studied in work on T cells in Graves' hyperthyroidism and ophthalmopathy.

This sequence was found in a woman under 40 with Graves disease. The specimen comprised peripheral blood mononuclear cells (PBMCs), sampled at new diagnosis, from a patient treated with antithyroid drugs.

CDR3 DNA sequence: TGTGCCAGCAGCTTCCAGGGATCAGCGGGGACTAGCGGGATAGTAGAGCAGTTCTTC. Translated: CASSFQGSAGTSGIVEQFF. The chain carries TRBV5-6 and TRBJ2-1, with 13 positions matching TRBD2. Germline CDR1 and CDR2: SGHDT and YYEEEE. CDR3 length: 19 residues. V was pared by 2 bases and J by 10 bases, with 18 bases of the junction left unmatched.